This T cell receptor beta chain was observed in a study of blood T cell repertoires in COVID-19. Whole-study context: Donors in the United States, Italy and Spain gave samples during acute or convalescent COVID-19.

Original handling: Amplification of reference gene primers was used by the study to estimate nucleated cell counts. Only in-frame clones appear in the TCRdb table, and some are missing; sequencing was by immunoSEQ multiplex PCR. V and J calls plus clone size are reproduced from that table; the DNA served to infer D and trimming. In the table there are 120,000 to 150,000 clones, 65% to 80% of which are singletons. The junction had 5 bases not matched to a gene; V was cut back by 4 bases and J by 1 base. Per germline, CDR1 SEHNR and CDR2 FQNEAQ (reference sequence). There are 15 residues in the CDR3. V usage is TRBV7-9 and J usage is TRBJ2-7, with TRBD1 identical over 9 bases. This receptor was taken from a man between 60 and 75 years old with acute or convalescent COVID-19. Sequencing used peripheral blood. The CDR3 loop is CASSSRDRASYEQYF. In DNA, the CDR3 is TGTGCCAGCAGCTCCCGGGACAGGGCGTCCTACGAGCAGTACTTC. Based on the CDR3 plus reference TRBV7-9 and TRBJ2-7, the full variable domain is DTGVSQNPRHKITKRGQNVTFRCDPISEHNRLYWYRQTLGQGPEFLTYFQNEAQLEKSRLLSDRFSAERPKGSFSTLEIQRTEQGDSAMYLCASSSRDRASYEQYFGPGTRLTVT.